Below are 17 T cell receptor beta chains sequenced from a single sample in a study of PD-L1 blockade in urothelial cancer. Stated time point: pretreatment peripheral blood. The table came from immunoSEQ multiplex PCR; TCRdb's copy has only in-frame clones and leaves some out. Of around 71,000 clones listed, around four fifths were seen once; the top ten hold approximately 6.7%. This material consisted of PBMCs, taken around atezolizumab (anti-PD-L1) treatment. The receptors come from a man between 40 and 49 years old with urothelial cancer.

This chain uses TRBV5-1 with TRBJ2-7; 10 nucleotides line up with TRBD1. Germline V gives CDR1 SGHRS, CDR2 YFSETQ. After removal of 4 bases from V and 5 bases from J, the junction contained 6 bases not matched to a gene. The length of the CDR3 is 14 residues. CDR3: CASSPGTGDDEQYF. The CDR3 region has the DNA TGCGCCAGCAGCCCAGGGACAGGGGACGACGAGCAGTACTTC. Full variable domain (missing parts from reference TRBV5-1 and TRBJ2-7): KAGVTQTPRYLIKTRGQQVTLSCSPISGHRSVSWYQQTPGQGLQFLFEYFSETQRNKGNFPGRFSGRQFSNSRSEMNVSTLELGDSALYLCASSPGTGDDEQYFGPGTRLTVT.

The rearrangement links TRBV19 to TRBJ1-2; 7 bases line up with TRBD1. CDR1 LNHDA and CDR2 SQIVND come from the germline V gene (reference sequence). Trimming removed 5 bases from V and 2 bases from J; junction bases left unmatched: 11. This CDR3 is 16 amino acids long. Here the CDR3 DNA reads TGTGCCAGTAGTGTAAGAAGACAGGGTACCAACTATGGCTACACCTTC. Translated, it gives CASSVRRQGTNYGYTF.

The rearrangement links TRBV6-1 to TRBJ1-3; D is possibly TRBD1 (6 bases). The CDR3 has 16 amino acids. The germline CDR1 and CDR2 sequences are MNHNS and SASEGT. V was cut by 4 bases and J by 0 bases, with 13 bases left in between. The CDR3 DNA is TGTGCCAGCAGTGGCGGACAGCTATTCTCTGGAAACACCATATATTTT. This gives the protein CASSGGQLFSGNTIYF.

The chain combines TRBV5-5 with TRBJ1-1, with D maybe TRBD1 (5 bases). The V end was cut by 0 bases, the J end by 0 bases, with 18 bases between. This CDR3 spans 18 amino acids. Per the germline V gene, CDR1 is SGHKS and CDR2 is YYEKEE (reference sequence). The CDR3 sequence is CASSLVRSPAGVNTEAFF. CDR3 bases: TGTGCCAGCAGCTTGGTACGGTCTCCCGCGGGGGTGAACACTGAAGCTTTCTTT.

The chain recombines TRBV6-1 with TRBJ2-6, with D perhaps TRBD1 (5 bases). Trimming removed 7 bases at V and 1 base at J, with 8 bases between. This CDR3 has 14 residues. In germline, CDR1 is MNHNS, CDR2 SASEGT. The CDR3 bases are TGTGCCAGCACACAGGTGTCTGGGGCCAACGTCCTGACTTTC. This codes for CASTQVSGANVLTF.

J is TRBJ1-1 and V is TRBV7-2, with D possibly TRBD1 on 5 matching bases. Germline CDR1 is SGHTA and CDR2 is FQGNSA. The CDR3 sequence is 17 residues long. V lost 1 base, J lost 0 bases, and 15 bases lay in between. The CDR3 sequence: CASSLGAILQVNTEAFF. CDR3 nucleotide sequence: TGTGCCAGCAGCTTAGGCGCCATTTTACAGGTGAACACTGAAGCTTTCTTT.

The V gene is TRBV10-3, the J gene TRBJ2-5; 7 nucleotides line up with TRBD1. The germline V gene has CDR1 ENHRY and CDR2 SYGVKD. With V trimmed by 8 bases and J by 4 bases, 16 bases remained unmatched. CDR3 length equals 16 residues. DNA of the CDR3: TGTGCCATCGGGACGGATGGTACAGGGGCTTCAGAGACCCAGTACTTC. Translating it yields CAIGTDGTGASETQYF.

V is TRBV6-5 and J is TRBJ2-7; D perhaps matches TRBD2 (5 bases). Germline V gene sequence: CDR1 MNHEY, CDR2 SVGAGI. Trimming stripped 6 bases from V and 0 bases from J, with 12 bases between. The CDR3 has 14 residues. CDR3 DNA: TGTGCCAGCAGGAAGGGAGTAGGCTCCTACGAGCAGTACTTC. Amino acids: CASRKGVGSYEQYF.

The gene calls are TRBV11-3 and TRBJ1-1; D not certain. The CDR3 has 14 amino acids. Germline CDR1 is SGHNT and CDR2 is YENEEA. V lost 2 bases and J lost 3, with 10 bases in between. The CDR3 nucleotides read TGTGCCAGCAGCTTAAATGGCCATCACACTGAAGCTTTCTTT. Its protein is CASSLNGHHTEAFF.

The chain recombines TRBV2 with TRBJ1-5, with D perhaps TRBD1 (5 bases). Per the germline V gene, CDR1 is SNHLY and CDR2 is FYNNEI. V was clipped by 3 bases and J by 6 bases, with 15 bases between them. The CDR3 has 15 amino acids. The DNA for the CDR3 is TGTGCCAGCAGTGAGAGGCCCAGGGAAGGTCAGCCCCAGCATTTT. It specifies CASSERPREGQPQHF.

In its sample, this clone was seen once. The V gene is TRBV6-5, the J gene TRBJ1-1; D gene uncertain. Germline values: CDR1 MNHEY, CDR2 SVGAGI. The CDR3 covers 14 residues. V lost 6 bases and J lost 1, with 12 bases in between. CDR3: CASSWVAENTEAFF. The CDR3 DNA reads TGTGCCAGCAGCTGGGTAGCCGAGAACACTGAAGCTTTCTTT.

J is TRBJ2-7 and V is TRBV5-4; 9 nucleotides align to TRBD2. The CDR3 runs to 16 residues. Germline V gene lookup returns CDR1 SGHNT and CDR2 YYREEE (reference sequence). V was clipped by 5 bases and J by 6 bases; unmatched bases: 15. The CDR3 region has the DNA TGTGCCAGCAGGGAGGATAGCGGGAGACAATTCTCCGAGCAGTACTTC. Amino acid sequence: CASREDSGRQFSEQYF.

The chain couples TRBV9 to TRBJ2-1, with TRBD2 matching 8 bases. The germline V gene encodes CDR1 SGDLS and CDR2 YYNGEE. CDR3 size: 13 residues. Trimming at V came to 7 bases and at J to 8 bases, leaving 8 bases not matched to a gene. As DNA, the CDR3 is TGTGCCAGCGGGCTAGCGGGTACGGATGAGCAGTTCTTC. Its protein product is CASGLAGTDEQFF.

This chain joins TRBV19 and TRBJ1-2, with a tentative D call TRBD1 (6 bases). The CDR3 extends over 15 amino acids. V was pared by 5 bases and J by 4 bases, with 17 bases between. Germline assignment: CDR1 LNHDA and CDR2 SQIVND (reference sequence). This CDR3 is CASSPQGGPGYGYTF. DNA of the CDR3: TGTGCCAGTAGTCCCCAAGGGGGACCTGGCTATGGCTACACCTTC.

The chain couples TRBV7-9 to TRBJ2-7, with TRBD1 as a possible D gene (5 bases). CDR3 length: 15 amino acids. CDR1 SEHNR and CDR2 FQNEAQ come from the germline V gene (reference sequence). V lost 4 bases and J 0 bases, leaving 13 bases between the germline ends. The CDR3 nucleotides are TGTGCCAGCAGCTCCCCTAACCAGGGCTCCTACGAGCAGTACTTC. It specifies CASSSPNQGSYEQYF.

The rearrangement uses TRBV11-2 and TRBJ1-2, with 7 bases that match TRBD1. The ends lost 3 bases at V and 13 bases at J; junction bases unmatched: 11. CDR1 and CDR2 (germline): SGHAT, FQNNGV. The CDR3 spans 13 residues. CDR3 in amino acids: CASSFRDSQVATF. The CDR3 DNA is TGTGCCAGCAGCTTCCGGGACAGTCAAGTGGCCACCTTC.

The chain links TRBV5-1 to TRBJ2-3; TRBD2 agrees at 10 bases. CDR1 and CDR2 from the germline V gene are SGHRS and YFSETQ. J gave up 4 bases and V 7 bases, and 6 bases lay outside the gene matches. There are 14 residues in the CDR3. The CDR3 DNA sequence: TGCGCCAGCTGCACTAGCGGGAAGGCAGATACGCAGTATTTT. This translates into CASCTSGKADTQYF. Using reference TRBV5-1 and TRBJ2-3 for the parts outside the CDR3, the full variable domain is KAGVTQTPRYLIKTRGQQVTLSCSPISGHRSVSWYQQTPGQGLQFLFEYFSETQRNKGNFPGRFSGRQFSNSRSEMNVSTLELGDSALYLCASCTSGKADTQYFGPGTRLTVL.